These T cell receptor beta chains were read from a single sample in a study of blood T cell repertoires in COVID-19. The protocol was immunoSEQ multiplex PCR, while the TCRdb copy is restricted to in-frame clones and leaves out a portion. This table has 59,000 or so clones, roughly 78% appearing once. The material sequenced was peripheral blood. Receptors originate from a man aged 55-75 years with acute or convalescent COVID-19. Both conserved end residues are part of each CDR3. Each record gives: V gene, D gene, J gene, clone size, CDR3 DNA, CDR3 protein. A D gene is named only where the DNA matches it firmly. Clone size is given for some rows only: seen once, a few or many times, or a class if the clone is expanded.

TRBV7-2	-	TRBJ2-7	-	TGTGCCAGCAGCCCTACCGCCGGGGGATCCTACGAGCAGTACTTC	CASSPTAGGSYEQYF
TRBV29-1	-	TRBJ2-3	-	TGCAGCACGGGAGGGGGCCCAGATACGCAGTATTTT	CSTGGGPDTQYF
TRBV9	-	TRBJ2-1	-	TGTGCCAGCAGCCCCCGTACGGAGTTCCATGAGCAGTTCTTC	CASSPRTEFHEQFF
TRBV3-1/TRBV3-2	-	TRBJ2-2	-	TGTGCCAGCAGTCCTAAACGGGGGGAGCTGTTTTTT	CASSPKRGELFF
TRBV24-1	TRBD1	TRBJ1-1	-	TGTGCCACCAGTAGCCAGGGGGGAGAAGCTTTCTTT	CATSSQGGEAFF
TRBV28	TRBD2	TRBJ2-7	-	TGTGCCAGCAGTCCGCTAGTGAGGACTAGCGGGATTTACGAGCAGTACTTC	CASSPLVRTSGIYEQYF
TRBV7-3	-	TRBJ2-2	-	TGTGCCAGCACCCCCCAGGCGAACACCGGGGAGCTGTTTTTT	CASTPQANTGELFF
TRBV2	-	TRBJ2-5	-	TGTGCCAGCAGTAGAGCGACTCAAGAGACCCAGTACTTC	CASSRATQETQYF
TRBV11-2	TRBD1	TRBJ1-2	-	TGTGCCAGCAGCTTAGGAGGGACAGGGGGCCTGGGCTACACCTTC	CASSLGGTGGLGYTF
TRBV4-1	TRBD2	TRBJ2-7	few	TGCGCCAGCAGCCAAGAGGGCCTAGCGGGAGCCACCTACGAGCAGTACTTC	CASSQEGLAGATYEQYF
TRBV28	TRBD1	TRBJ2-2	-	TGTGCCAGCCTCACAGGGGGTGGGACCGGGGAGCTGTTTTTT	CASLTGGGTGELFF
TRBV24-1	-	TRBJ2-3	-	TGTGCCACCAGTGACCCCGGACTCGCCGGGAGCACAGATACGCAGTATTTT	CATSDPGLAGSTDTQYF
TRBV11-2	-	TRBJ1-6	-	TGTGCCAGCAGCCCCAGTGACAGGAGCAATTCACCCCTCCACTTT	CASSPSDRSNSPLHF
TRBV5-6	TRBD1	TRBJ2-4	-	TGTGCCAGCAGCTTTTCGGACAGGGTTGTCATTCAGTACTTC	CASSFSDRVVIQYF
TRBV4-2	TRBD1	TRBJ1-5	-	TGTGCCAGCAGCCTGACAGGGGGTATTAACTCCAATCAGCCCCAGCATTTT	CASSLTGGINSNQPQHF
TRBV19	TRBD2	TRBJ2-5	-	TGTGCCAGTAGCGGACTAGCGGGTACAGCACCCCAAGAGACCCAGTACTTC	CASSGLAGTAPQETQYF
TRBV28	-	TRBJ1-2	-	TGTGCCAGCAGTTTGGGGGGATTTACTAACTATGGCTACACCTTC	CASSLGGFTNYGYTF
TRBV5-4	TRBD1	TRBJ2-7	-	TGTGCCAGCAGCCGGGACAGCTACGAGCAGTACTTC	CASSRDSYEQYF
TRBV27	-	TRBJ1-2	-	TGTGCCAGCAGTCCACTGGGGCTAACGAATGGCTACACCTTC	CASSPLGLTNGYTF
TRBV29-1	-	TRBJ1-2	few	TGCAGCACAGACAGTTATGGCTACACCTTC	CSTDSYGYTF
TRBV4-3	TRBD1	TRBJ1-2	-	TGCGCCAGCAGCCAAGATCTTAGGGGGCAGTATGGCTACACCTTC	CASSQDLRGQYGYTF
TRBV28	-	TRBJ2-7	-	TGTGCCAGCAGTTTGAGGCAGGGTTTCCACGAGCAGTACTTC	CASSLRQGFHEQYF
TRBV28	TRBD1	TRBJ2-5	-	TGTGCCAGCAGTACGACAGGGGGCGAGGGAGAGACCCAGTACTTC	CASSTTGGEGETQYF
TRBV5-1	TRBD1	TRBJ1-4	few	TGCGCCAGCAGCTTGGCGACAGGGGAGTCGGCAAAACTGTTTTTT	CASSLATGESAKLFF
TRBV15	TRBD1	TRBJ1-1	-	TGTGCCACCACCCCGGACAGGACGAACACTGAAGCTTTCTTT	CATTPDRTNTEAFF
TRBV7-8	-	TRBJ1-6	-	TGTGCCAGCAGCTTAGGGTCCAGACCCCTCCACTTT	CASSLGSRPLHF
TRBV28	-	TRBJ1-2	-	TGTGCCAGCACCTACCCTCGGGGTACAAATGGCTACACCTTC	CASTYPRGTNGYTF
TRBV5-4	TRBD2	TRBJ2-5	-	TGTGCCAGCAGCTTGGATAGCGGGAGCCCAGAGACCCAGTACTTC	CASSLDSGSPETQYF
TRBV5-4	TRBD1	TRBJ2-2	-	TGTGCCAGCAGCCAACAGGGGTTGGGCACCGGGGAGCTGTTTTTT	CASSQQGLGTGELFF
TRBV28	TRBD2	TRBJ2-3	-	TGTGCCAGCAGTCCCGCGGGTAGCGGGGAAGATACGCAGTATTTT	CASSPAGSGEDTQYF
TRBV12-3/TRBV12-4	TRBD2	TRBJ2-1	-	TGTGCCAGCAGTCTCCTCCGGACTAGCGGGATGCTCTTC	CASSLLRTSGMLF
TRBV30	TRBD2	TRBJ2-7	-	TGTGCCTGGAGTGAGCGGGGGGCCTCCTACGAGCAGTACTTC	CAWSERGASYEQYF
TRBV5-1	-	TRBJ2-7	-	TGCGCCAGCAGCTTGGATTTCTTAACCTACGAGCAGTACTTC	CASSLDFLTYEQYF
TRBV14	TRBD1	TRBJ2-1	once	TGTGCCAGCAGCCAAGCCGGGACAGGGGGCAATGAGCAGTTCTTC	CASSQAGTGGNEQFF
TRBV28	-	TRBJ1-2	-	TGTGCCAGCAGTTTACCAGCGAGCAACTATGGCTACACCTTC	CASSLPASNYGYTF
TRBV5-1	TRBD1	TRBJ1-5	-	TGCGCCAGCAGCAGGGACAGCTATAGCAATCAGCCCCAGCATTTT	CASSRDSYSNQPQHF
TRBV2	TRBD2	TRBJ2-5	-	TGTGCCAGCCAATTTAGCGGGTTACTAGAGACCCAGTACTTC	CASQFSGLLETQYF
TRBV7-2	TRBD2	TRBJ2-1	few	TGTGCCAGCAGCTTACTAGCGGGAGGCAATGAGCAGTTCTTC	CASSLLAGGNEQFF
TRBV30	TRBD1	TRBJ1-2	-	TGTGCCTGGAGCCGACAGGGCAACGATGGCTACACCTTC	CAWSRQGNDGYTF
TRBV3-1/TRBV3-2	TRBD2	TRBJ2-5	-	TGTGCCAGCAGACCTGGACTAGCGGGAGAAGAGACCCAGTACTTC	CASRPGLAGEETQYF
TRBV19	-	TRBJ1-1	-	TGTGCCAGTAGTATACAACAGGGCGCTAAAGCTTTCTTT	CASSIQQGAKAFF
TRBV4-2	TRBD1	TRBJ1-6	-	TGTGCCAGCAGCCAAGGAGGGGGCTTCTATAATTCACCCCTCCACTTT	CASSQGGGFYNSPLHF
TRBV18	-	TRBJ1-6	-	TGTGCCAGCTCACCCACCTTGGGAGGGAATAATTCACCCCTCCACTTT	CASSPTLGGNNSPLHF
TRBV7-9	-	TRBJ1-4	-	TGTGCCAGCAGCGATCTACAGGGAAGGGTCGAAAAACTGTTTTTT	CASSDLQGRVEKLFF
TRBV5-1	TRBD2	TRBJ2-5	-	TGCGCCAGCAGCTTGGCCCTAGCGGGTAGCGAGACCCAGTACTTC	CASSLALAGSETQYF
TRBV20-1	-	TRBJ2-1	-	TGCAGCGTTAGGGGGAATGAGCAGTTCTTC	CSVRGNEQFF
TRBV14	-	TRBJ2-7	once	TGTGCCAGCAGCCAAGATTTCACCCTAGCGCGGTCCTACGAGCAGTACTTC	CASSQDFTLARSYEQYF
TRBV10-1	TRBD2	TRBJ2-5	-	TGCGCCAGCAGTGAGAACAGACTAGCGGGAAATCAAGAGACCCAGTACTTC	CASSENRLAGNQETQYF
TRBV2	-	TRBJ2-7	-	TGTGCCAGCAGTGGGGGGCTAGGGACCTACGAGCAGTACTTC	CASSGGLGTYEQYF
TRBV23-1	-	TRBJ1-3	-	TGCGCCAGCAGTCCAGGACCCGGGATGAGGGGAAACACCATATATTTT	CASSPGPGMRGNTIYF
TRBV5-1	TRBD1	TRBJ1-2	-	TGCGCCAGCAGCTCACAGGGGGCGCGGGATGGCTACACCTTC	CASSSQGARDGYTF
TRBV9	TRBD1	TRBJ1-5	-	TGTGCCAGCAGCCTGGGACAGGGGGATCAGCCCCAGCATTTT	CASSLGQGDQPQHF
TRBV7-2	TRBD2	TRBJ2-3	-	TGTGCCAGCAGCCAATGGACTAGCGGGAGGGCTAGCACAGATACGCAGTATTTT	CASSQWTSGRASTDTQYF
TRBV3-1/TRBV3-2	-	TRBJ2-7	-	TGTGCCAGCAGCCAAGATCGAAGACTACGGGAGCAGTACTTC	CASSQDRRLREQYF
TRBV10-3	TRBD1	TRBJ1-5	-	TGTGCCACCCAGGACAGGACCAACAATCAGCCCCAGCATTTT	CATQDRTNNQPQHF
TRBV10-3	TRBD1	TRBJ2-7	few	TGTGCCATCAGTGAGCGTACAGGGGGCGGCTACGAGCAGTACTTC	CAISERTGGGYEQYF
TRBV28	-	TRBJ1-2	-	TGTGCCAGCAGTTTTCGGAGAGAAGTTAACTATGGCTACACCTTC	CASSFRREVNYGYTF